The 14 T cell receptor beta chains in this list originate from one sample, sequenced in a study of blood T cell repertoires in COVID-19. Here immunoSEQ multiplex PCR was the method, and the copy in TCRdb shows in-frame clones only, minus some. Seen here are around 130,000 clones, about 84% observed once, and the top ten hold 3.9%. The sample was peripheral blood. Every receptor here comes from a man aged 55 to 70 with acute or convalescent COVID-19.

The chain joins TRBV19 to TRBJ1-2; D is perhaps TRBD1 (6 bases). V was cut by 6 bases and J by 4 bases, with 18 bases left in between. CDR3 length: 15 residues. Germline V lookup: CDR1 LNHDA, CDR2 SQIVND (reference sequence). The CDR3 loop is CASRVNTGLVYGYTF. DNA for the CDR3: TGTGCCAGTAGAGTCAATACAGGGCTGGTCTATGGCTACACCTTC.

The J gene is TRBJ2-7, the V gene TRBV10-3; TRBD1 aligns across 11 bases. Germline CDR1 reads ENHRY; CDR2 reads SYGVKD. With 6 bases clipped from V and 6 bases from J, the junction kept 4 bases outside the gene matches. CDR3 length: 13 amino acids. The CDR3 DNA reads TGTGCCATCAGCACCGGGACAGGGGGCGAGCAGTACTTC. Encoded protein: CAISTGTGGEQYF.

On this clone itself: The junction departs from germline at one end; a sequencing error may be responsible. This rearrangement joins TRBV4-1 to TRBJ1-5; 8 bases align to TRBD1. Germline V gives CDR1 MGHRA, CDR2 YSYEKL. This CDR3 is 15 amino acids long. CDR3 sequence: CASSQIPGGNQPQHF. DNA of the CDR3: TGCGCCAGCAGCCAAATTCCAGGGGGCAACCAGCCCCAGCATTTT.

Many counts were recorded for this clone. The chain joins TRBV10-2 to TRBJ2-7; 7 bases are shared with TRBD2. This CDR3 has 15 amino acids. Germline loops: CDR1 WSHSY, CDR2 SAAADI. Germline trimming cut 0 bases from V and 3 bases from J; bases unmatched to any gene: 5. CDR3 region: CASSESIGGYYEQYF. DNA for the CDR3: TGCGCCAGCAGTGAGTCGATCGGGGGGTACTACGAGCAGTACTTC.

The chain combines TRBV27 with TRBJ2-3, with D possibly TRBD1 on 5 matching bases. The germline V gene has CDR1 MNHEY and CDR2 SMNVEV (reference sequence). The CDR3 is made up of 16 amino acids. The V and J ends lost 5 bases and 2 bases respectively, with 17 bases between them. The CDR3 nucleotides read TGTGCCAGCAGTAAGCAGGGCCATTCCCTCACAGATACGCAGTATTTT. Translated, it gives CASSKQGHSLTDTQYF.

CDR3 residues: CASSGLGDNSPLHF. CDR3 in DNA: TGTGCCAGCAGCGGGCTAGGGGATAATTCACCCCTCCACTTT. This sequence joins TRBV9 and TRBJ1-6; possibly TRBD1 for D (5 bases). This CDR3 is built from 14 residues. Per germline, CDR1 SGDLS and CDR2 YYNGEE. With 3 bases removed from V and 5 bases from J, the gap between germline ends came to 9 bases. The full variable domain, with the rest looked up from reference TRBV9 and TRBJ1-6, is DSGVTQTPKHLITATGQRVTLRCSPRSGDLSVYWYQQSLDQGLQFLIQYYNGEERAKGNILERFSAQQFPDLHSELNLSSLELGDSALYFCASSGLGDNSPLHFGNGTRLTVT.

The chain employs TRBV18 and TRBJ2-5; TRBD1 aligns across 10 bases. Germline CDR1 and CDR2: KGHSH and LQKENI. V dropped 2 bases and J dropped 5; count of bases not matched to a gene: 5. This CDR3 is built from 15 residues. The CDR3 loop is CASSPRQGAGETQYF. Here the CDR3 DNA reads TGTGCCAGCTCACCAAGACAGGGGGCCGGGGAGACCCAGTACTTC. The whole variable domain, filled in from reference TRBV18 and TRBJ2-5, reads NAGVMQNPRHLVRRRGQEARLRCSPMKGHSHVYWYRQLPEEGLKFMVYLQKENIIDESGMPKERFSAEFPKEGPSILRIQQVVRGDSAAYFCASSPRQGAGETQYFGPGTRLLVL.

CDR3 sequence reads: CSVPGTSGFTYNEQFF. For the CDR3, the DNA is TGCAGCGTACCCGGGACTAGCGGATTTACCTACAATGAGCAGTTCTTC. This chain links TRBV29-1 with TRBJ2-1; TRBD2 aligns across 11 bases. The CDR3 runs to 16 residues. J gave up 2 bases and V 6 bases, and 9 bases lay outside the gene matches. Germline V gene data show CDR1 as SQVTM and CDR2 as ANQGSEA.

The J gene is TRBJ2-1, the V gene TRBV29-1, with D possibly being TRBD2 (5 bases). Deletions cut 7 bases from V and 0 bases from J, with 13 bases between. The CDR3 extends over 14 amino acids. Germline V gives CDR1 SQVTM, CDR2 ANQGSEA. The CDR3 sequence is CSALEGSSYNEQFF. For the CDR3, the DNA is TGCAGCGCCCTCGAGGGTAGCTCCTACAATGAGCAGTTCTTC.

The chain combines TRBV21-1 with TRBJ2-2; the listed D gene, TRBD1, was not tested against the DNA. TRBV21-1 is termed a pseudogene. The CDR3 is 18 amino acids. The CDR3 here is CASSKGKQGAKRTGELFF. CDR3 DNA sequence: TGTGCCAGCAGCAAAGGGAAACAGGGGGCGAAGCGCACCGGGGAGCTGTTTTTT.

The gene calls are TRBV7-9 and TRBJ1-1; TRBD1 agrees at 9 bases. This CDR3 is built from 15 residues. The ends lost 5 bases at V and 4 bases at J; junction bases unmatched: 8. Germline V gene data show CDR1 as SEHNR and CDR2 as FQNEAQ (reference sequence). CDR3 bases: TGTGCCAGCAGCGGAAAACAGGGGGCTTTCACTGAAGCTTTCTTT. Its translation is CASSGKQGAFTEAFF.

The chain joins TRBV21-1 to TRBJ2-2; the table's D call of TRBD1 was not tested on the DNA. TRBV21-1 is designated a pseudogene. CDR3 size: 16 residues. CDR3 nucleotides: TGTGCCAGCAGCAGGGGACAGGGGGCGGACACCGGGGAGCTGTTTTTT. This encodes CASSRGQGADTGELFF.

This rearrangement joins TRBV19 to TRBJ1-5; D unresolved. The germline V gene has CDR1 LNHDA and CDR2 SQIVND (reference sequence). Trimming stripped 6 bases from V and 5 bases from J, with 14 bases between. The CDR3 is 14 residues long. In DNA, the CDR3 is TGTGCCAGTAGCGGCCGCCGGGTCGATCAGCCCCAGCATTTT. Its protein product is CASSGRRVDQPQHF. The full variable domain, its missing parts supplied by reference TRBV19 and TRBJ1-5, is DGGITQSPKYLFRKEGQNVTLSCEQNLNHDAMYWYRQDPGQGLRLIYYSQIVNDFQKGDIAEGYSVSREKKESFPLTVTSAQKNPTAFYLCASSGRRVDQPQHFGDGTRLSIL.

The rearrangement uses TRBV6-5 and TRBJ1-5; 8 bases match TRBD1. V was clipped by 6 bases and J by 7 bases; unmatched bases: 11. Germline assignment: CDR1 MNHEY and CDR2 SVGAGI. This CDR3 comprises 15 residues. The CDR3 DNA sequence: TGTGCCAGCAGGACCGGACAGGGCCAAGGGCAGCCCCAGCATTTT. The encoded protein is CASRTGQGQGQPQHF.